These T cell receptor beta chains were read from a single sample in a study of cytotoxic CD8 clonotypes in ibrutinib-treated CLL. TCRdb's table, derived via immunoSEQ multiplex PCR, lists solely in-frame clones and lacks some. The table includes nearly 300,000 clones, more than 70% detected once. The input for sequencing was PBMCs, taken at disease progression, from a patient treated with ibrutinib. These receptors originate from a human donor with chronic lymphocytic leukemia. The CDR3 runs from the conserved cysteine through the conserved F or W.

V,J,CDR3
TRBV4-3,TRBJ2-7,CASSQGTSATYEQYF
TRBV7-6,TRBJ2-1,CASSRSGPGGSYNEQFF
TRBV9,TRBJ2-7,CASSFGQQSYEQYF
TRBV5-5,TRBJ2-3,CASSFPPDSFTQYF
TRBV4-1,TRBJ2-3,CASSQGGAGPTDTQYF
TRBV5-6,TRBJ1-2,CASRMDRVNYGYTF
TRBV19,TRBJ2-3,CASSTRQGPSTDTQYF
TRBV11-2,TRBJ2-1,CASSLPTGSGDVYNEQFF
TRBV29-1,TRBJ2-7,CSVGLGGSYEQYF
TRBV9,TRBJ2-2,CASSVEGTGELFF
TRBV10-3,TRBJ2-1,CAIRALDRDNEQFF
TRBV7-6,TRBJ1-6,CASSLARRADSPLHF
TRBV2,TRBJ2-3,CASSEGLLDTQYF
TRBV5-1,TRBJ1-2,CASSPAGQTTYGYTF
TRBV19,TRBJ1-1,CASSIRALEGNTEAFF
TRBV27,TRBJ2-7,CASSSPYSTSGDEQYF
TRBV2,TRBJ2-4,CASSSTGGVNIQYF
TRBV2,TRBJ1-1,CARDYGQGNTEAFF
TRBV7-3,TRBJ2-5,CASSYNKMETQYF
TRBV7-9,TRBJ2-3,CASARGGPSTDTQYF
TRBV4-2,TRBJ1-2,CASSHRGGYGYTF
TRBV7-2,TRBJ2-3,CASSLNGRHTDTQYF
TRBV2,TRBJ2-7,CASSEWGPAGGSEYF
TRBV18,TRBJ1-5,CASSRRQGANQPQHF
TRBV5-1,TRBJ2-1,CASSPGLAGGDEQFF
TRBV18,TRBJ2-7,CASSPRGPDPYEQYF
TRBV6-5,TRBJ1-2,CASSYSWEDGYTF
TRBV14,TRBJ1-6,CASSQVPGMGSPLHF
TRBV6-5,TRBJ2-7,CASSYSGVGLYEQYF
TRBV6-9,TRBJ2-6,CASSYDRYSGANVLTF
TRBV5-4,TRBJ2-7,CASSLALGGPSYEQYF
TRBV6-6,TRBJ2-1,CASRDNRVSSYNEQFF
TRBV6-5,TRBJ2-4,CASSSDRLKNIQYF
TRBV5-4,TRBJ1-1,CASSLDLFTEAFF
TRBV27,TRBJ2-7,CASSLAGRSYEQYF
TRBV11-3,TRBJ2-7,CASPTYRPYEQYF
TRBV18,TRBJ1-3,CASSLGSLGSGNTIYF
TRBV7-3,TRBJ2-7,CASSQGEISYEQYF
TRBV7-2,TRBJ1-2,CASSPPGGGSDGYTF
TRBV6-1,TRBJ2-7,CASPGPRYEQYF
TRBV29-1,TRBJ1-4,CSGQTGPNEKLFF
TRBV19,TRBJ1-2,CASSQRSYGYTF
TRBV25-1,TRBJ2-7,CASHGRRTGDYEQYF
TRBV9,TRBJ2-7,CASSVGDGTYEQYF
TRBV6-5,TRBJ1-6,CASSSGRGSSPLHF
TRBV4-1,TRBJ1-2,CASSQAPGDGYTF
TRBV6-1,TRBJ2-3,CASSEARLAGATDTQYF
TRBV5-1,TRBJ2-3,CASRSGTNTDTQYF
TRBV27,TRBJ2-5,CASSRWTGVMKETQYF
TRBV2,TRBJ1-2,CAGPRTTGMANYGYTF
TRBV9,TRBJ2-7,CASSVGQGRSYEQYF
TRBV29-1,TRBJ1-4,CSVIARGQVPTNEKLFF
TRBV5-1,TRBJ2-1,CASSLGFRNEQFF
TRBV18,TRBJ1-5,CASSGGSSNQPQHF
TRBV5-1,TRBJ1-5,CASSPGSVNQPQHF